These 14 T cell receptor beta chains were sequenced from one sample in a study of T cell responses to AZD1222 COVID-19 vaccine. Clones were read by immunoSEQ multiplex PCR, and TCRdb kept only the in-frame ones, dropping some. The sample includes around 150,000 clones, 90% of them seen just once. The sequencing here drew on peripheral blood, taken on day 0 of AZD1222 vaccination. These receptors were collected from an adult in good health.

This chain links TRBV13 with TRBJ1-5; a possible D gene is TRBD1 (6 bases). V lost 5 bases and J 6 bases, leaving 17 bases between the germline ends. This CDR3 has 15 amino acids. Germline V CDR1 and CDR2: PRHDT, FYEKMQ (reference sequence). This CDR3 is CASSPKGGAGQPQHF. As DNA, the CDR3 is TGTGCCAGCAGCCCGAAGGGGGGGGCGGGTCAGCCCCAGCATTTT.

The gene calls are TRBV11-3 and TRBJ1-1; the D gene is possibly TRBD1 (5 bases). Trimming removed 4 bases from V and 3 bases from J, with 9 bases in between. Germline CDR1 is SGHNT and CDR2 is YENEEA. The CDR3 contains 13 residues. DNA of the CDR3: TGTGCCAGCAGCTCTGGGACCTACACTGAAGCTTTCTTT. This codes for CASSSGTYTEAFF.

J is TRBJ2-7 and V is TRBV5-4; possibly TRBD1 for D (6 bases). V was shortened by 2 bases and J by 0 bases, with 9 bases between the two germline ends. The CDR3 runs 14 residues. In germline, CDR1 is SGHNT, CDR2 YYREEE (reference sequence). CDR3 bases: TGTGCCAGCAGCTTAACAGGGAGCTCCTACGAGCAGTACTTC. This translates into CASSLTGSSYEQYF.

The rearrangement joins TRBV5-8 to TRBJ1-5; 7 nucleotides align to TRBD1. Germline-derived CDR1 and CDR2 are SGHTS and YDEGEE. The V gene end was trimmed by 0 bases and the J gene end by 4 bases; junction bases not matched to a gene: 10. CDR3 size: 17 residues. CDR3 loop: CASSLEIGGRGNQPQHF. In nucleotides, the CDR3 is TGTGCCAGCAGCTTGGAAATAGGTGGCAGGGGGAATCAGCCCCAGCATTTT.

The chain carries TRBV7-3 and TRBJ2-7, with 12 bases identical to TRBD2. Germline trimming cut 5 bases from V and 0 bases from J; bases unmatched to any gene: 5. Germline assignment: CDR1 SGHTA and CDR2 FQGTGA. The CDR3 is 16 residues long. CDR3: CASSPAGLAGSYEQYF. CDR3 bases: TGTGCCAGCAGCCCCGCGGGACTAGCGGGCTCCTACGAGCAGTACTTC.

The sample holds one count of this clone. The chain uses TRBV5-8 and TRBJ1-5, with D perhaps TRBD1 (5 bases). This CDR3 region has 14 residues. V dropped 6 bases and J dropped 6 bases, with 16 bases sitting between them. Looked up from germline, CDR1 is SGHTS and CDR2 is YDEGEE. The CDR3 loop is CASTRGGISQPQHF. CDR3 nucleotide sequence: TGTGCCAGCACCCGGGGCGGGATAAGTCAGCCCCAGCATTTT.

In this sample, this clone turned up a few times. The rearrangement uses TRBV11-3 and TRBJ2-5; 10 bases fit TRBD2. The CDR3 is made up of 15 amino acids. The ends lost 5 bases at V and 1 base at J; junction bases unmatched: 4. Germline values: CDR1 SGHNT, CDR2 YENEEA. The CDR3 nucleotides are TGTGCCAGCAGCACGCGGACTAGCGGCCAAGAGACCCAGTACTTC. Translation: CASSTRTSGQETQYF. The entire variable domain, with the rest obtained from reference TRBV11-3 and TRBJ2-5, is as follows: EAGVVQSPRYKIIEKKQPVAFWCNPISGHNTLYWYLQNLGQGPELLIRYENEEAVDDSQLPKDRFSAERLKGVDSTLKIQPAELGDSAVYLCASSTRTSGQETQYFGPGTRLLVL.

This sequence joins TRBV19 and TRBJ2-1; D possibly corresponds to TRBD2 (6 bases). The germline CDR1 and CDR2 sequences are LNHDA and SQIVND (reference sequence). Deletions cut 5 bases from V and 5 bases from J, with 22 bases between. The CDR3 has 17 residues. CDR3 residues: CASSVLQRVTAHNEQFF. Here the CDR3 DNA reads TGTGCCAGTAGTGTTCTTCAGCGGGTGACGGCTCACAATGAGCAGTTCTTC. Drawing the rest from reference TRBV19 and TRBJ2-1, the complete variable domain is DGGITQSPKYLFRKEGQNVTLSCEQNLNHDAMYWYRQDPGQGLRLIYYSQIVNDFQKGDIAEGYSVSREKKESFPLTVTSAQKNPTAFYLCASSVLQRVTAHNEQFFGPGTRLTVL.

This chain uses TRBV14 with TRBJ1-1; TRBD1 matches at 7 bases. The germline gives CDR1 SGHDN, CDR2 FVKESK. The CDR3 runs to 13 residues. Losses at the gene ends were 0 bases for V and 8 bases for J; bases not matched to a gene: 3. This chain's CDR3 is CASSQDLRGEAFF. The CDR3 region has the DNA TGTGCCAGCAGCCAAGATCTCAGGGGGGAAGCTTTCTTT.

This clone was seen more than once but under ten times. The chain joins TRBV6-5 to TRBJ1-2; tentative D call: TRBD1 (5 bases). The V end was cut by 7 bases, the J end by 6 bases, with 12 bases between. The germline CDR1 and CDR2 sequences are MNHEY and SVGAGI. CDR3 length: 12 amino acids. CDR3 DNA: TGTGCCAGCAAGGAGGGGCAAAATGGCTACACCTTC. It translates to CASKEGQNGYTF.

V usage is TRBV4-1 and J usage is TRBJ2-1; 12 bases line up with TRBD2. The CDR3 is 15 amino acids. J was trimmed by 4 bases and V by 8 bases; bases with no gene match: 6. Looked up from germline, CDR1 is MGHRA and CDR2 is YSYEKL. The CDR3 bases are TGCGCCAGCTTGGGACTAGCGGGCCCATACAATGAGCAGTTCTTC. Protein product: CASLGLAGPYNEQFF.

The V gene is TRBV5-1, the J gene TRBJ1-4, with D uncertain. CDR3 length: 14 amino acids. Germline CDR1 SGHRS, CDR2 YFSETQ. V was cut by 4 bases and J by 0 bases, with 7 bases left in between. DNA for the CDR3: TGCGCCAGCAGCAACGTCGCAACTAATGAAAAACTGTTTTTT. This codes for CASSNVATNEKLFF.

This chain connects TRBV19 to TRBJ1-1, with a possible D match to TRBD1 (5 bases). CDR1 is LNHDA, CDR2 SQIVND, per germline (reference sequence). Between the trimmed V and J ends, which lost 6 bases and 11 bases, there was a span of 16 bases. This CDR3 contains 12 residues. CDR3 sequence: CASRYRDSLAFF. Here the CDR3 DNA reads TGTGCCAGTAGGTACCGGGACTCGTTGGCTTTCTTT. The variable domain in full, completed from reference TRBV19 and TRBJ1-1, reads DGGITQSPKYLFRKEGQNVTLSCEQNLNHDAMYWYRQDPGQGLRLIYYSQIVNDFQKGDIAEGYSVSREKKESFPLTVTSAQKNPTAFYLCASRYRDSLAFFGQGTRLTVV.

The chain joins TRBV6-4 to TRBJ2-3; D gene ambiguous. Germline assignment: CDR1 MRHNA and CDR2 SNTAGT. V was clipped by 3 bases and J by 6 bases, with 10 bases between them. The length of the CDR3 is 13 residues. The CDR3 nucleotides read TGTGCCAGCAGTGATAAGGCGGCGGATACGCAGTATTTT. It specifies CASSDKAADTQYF.